Following are 32 T cell receptor beta chains from one sample sequenced in a study of beta chain features in type 1 diabetes. The study reverse transcribed the entire isolated RNA, so it sequenced expressed TCRB transcripts. Using immunoSEQ multiplex PCR, the repertoire was profiled, and TCRdb retains in-frame clones only, with some absent. The sample lists 200,000 to 300,000 clones; roughly 10% were seen once. Overall study results and limits: TCRB CDR3s were moderately but significantly shorter in Type 1 diabetes patients in all four CD4+ subsets.

Antigens of these TCRs are unknown. Sample: naive CD4+ T cells from blood. The receptors originated from a man younger than 40 with type 1 diabetes.

This clone was seen a handful of times. Other nucleotide sequences in the sample specify the same CDR3. In DNA form, the CDR3 reads TGTGCCAGCTCACCACCTTCCGTCAACACTGAAGCTTTCTTT. Its protein is CASSPPSVNTEAFF. V is TRBV18 and J is TRBJ1-1; D unresolved. Trimming cost V 0 bases and J 2 bases, with 7 bases left between them. Germline V gene data show CDR1 as KGHSH and CDR2 as LQKENI. This CDR3 region has 14 residues.

This clone has more than one count but fewer than ten. J is TRBJ2-3 and V is TRBV7-2, with D perhaps matching TRBD1 (6 bases). V gave up 0 bases and J gave up 5 bases, with 18 bases separating them. CDR3 length: 17 amino acids. CDR1 SGHTA and CDR2 FQGNSA come from the germline V gene. This CDR3 reads CASSLAPGQGSGDTQYF. CDR3 sequence (DNA): TGTGCCAGCAGCTTAGCGCCGGGGCAGGGGTCGGGAGATACGCAGTATTTT. The variable domain in full, completed from reference TRBV7-2 and TRBJ2-3, reads GAGVSQSPSNKVTEKGKDVELRCDPISGHTALYWYRQSLGQGLEFLIYFQGNSAPDKSGLPSDRFSAERTGGSVSTLTIQRTQQEDSAVYLCASSLAPGQGSGDTQYFGPGTRLTVL.

The chain links TRBV5-5 to TRBJ1-5, with D possibly TRBD1 on 5 matching bases. Between the trimmed V and J ends, which lost 5 bases and 0 bases, there was a span of 9 bases. Germline-derived CDR1 and CDR2 are SGHKS and YYEKEE (reference sequence). CDR3 length: 14 amino acids. The CDR3 DNA reads as TGTGCCAGCAGTCGGGGGACTAGCAATCAGCCCCAGCATTTT. This sequence encodes CASSRGTSNQPQHF.

This clone was counted a few times. The V gene is TRBV4-2, the J gene TRBJ1-4; D possibly corresponds to TRBD1 (6 bases). Trimming left V 8 bases short and J 0 bases short, with 25 bases between. This CDR3 has 19 residues. Germline CDR1 is LGHNA and CDR2 is YNFKEQ. The CDR3 loop reads CASPSCFYRVPATNEKLFF. CDR3 in DNA: TGTGCCAGCCCCTCTTGTTTTTACAGGGTCCCAGCAACTAATGAAAAACTGTTTTTT.

This clone was recorded a few times. V gene TRBV2 combines with J gene TRBJ1-1; 8 nucleotides match TRBD1. The V gene end was trimmed by 6 bases and the J gene end by 2 bases; junction bases not matched to a gene: 8. Germline CDR1 is SNHLY and CDR2 is FYNNEI. This CDR3 comprises 15 residues. CDR3 loop: CASRAETGANTEAFF. The CDR3 DNA is TGTGCCAGCAGGGCCGAGACAGGGGCAAACACTGAAGCTTTCTTT.

In its sample, this clone was seen a few times. The chain couples TRBV5-1 to TRBJ1-6; D gene ambiguous. The CDR3 runs to 14 residues. CDR1 SGHRS and CDR2 YFSETQ come from the germline V gene. V was pared by 0 bases and J by 6 bases, with 7 bases between. The CDR3: CASSLGRGNSPLHF. CDR3 bases: TGCGCCAGCAGCTTGGGGCGGGGTAATTCACCCCTCCACTTT.

This clone was observed a handful of times. The chain has TRBV7-6 and TRBJ1-2; D is unclear. This CDR3 has 16 residues. Trimming left V 5 bases short and J 8 bases short, with 24 bases between. The germline V gene has CDR1 SGHVS and CDR2 FNYEAQ. The CDR3: CASSPLGGTGFYGYTF. The CDR3 DNA follows: TGTGCCAGCAGCCCCCTAGGTGGCACCGGATTTTACGGCTACACCTTC.

This clone was picked up a small number of times. The chain is built from TRBV5-1 and TRBJ2-3; TRBD2 matches 8 bases. Germline loops: CDR1 SGHRS, CDR2 YFSETQ. This CDR3 region has 16 residues. The V segment lost 0 bases and the J segment 2 bases; nucleotides outside the gene matches: 5. CDR3 residues: CASSLGASGFTDTQYF. DNA for the CDR3: TGCGCCAGCAGCTTGGGCGCTAGCGGGTTCACAGATACGCAGTATTTT.

This chain joins TRBV20-1 and TRBJ1-5, with a tentative D call TRBD1 (5 bases). This CDR3 region has 11 residues. The germline V gene has CDR1 DFQATT and CDR2 SNEGSKA (reference sequence). V lost 5 bases, J lost 5 bases, and 7 bases lay in between. CDR3 DNA sequence: TGCAGTGCTTTAGGGGATCAGCCCCAGCATTTT. Translated, it gives CSALGDQPQHF.

The rearrangement links TRBV5-1 to TRBJ2-7; 7 bases fit TRBD1. This CDR3 region has 14 residues. V shed 3 bases, J shed 2 bases, and the junction held 5 bases outside the gene matches. Looked up from germline, CDR1 is SGHRS and CDR2 is YFSETQ. The CDR3 protein is CASSSTGTAYEQYF. In DNA form, the CDR3 reads TGCGCCAGCAGCTCAACCGGGACAGCCTACGAGCAGTACTTC.

The table lists this clone with a few counts. The chain employs TRBV4-2 and TRBJ2-3; 7 bases match TRBD2. Trimming removed 0 bases from V and 1 base from J; junction bases left unmatched: 7. The germline V gene has CDR1 LGHNA and CDR2 YNFKEQ. This CDR3 is 17 amino acids long. The CDR3 loop reads CASSQDVVAGRTDTQYF. DNA for the CDR3: TGTGCCAGCAGCCAAGATGTAGTAGCGGGCCGCACAGATACGCAGTATTTT.

This clone was seen a few times. The gene calls are TRBV9 and TRBJ2-1; TRBD2 aligns across 10 bases. The J segment lost 4 bases and the V segment lost 4 bases, leaving 14 bases of the junction unmatched. Germline CDR1 and CDR2: SGDLS and YYNGEE. The CDR3 covers 18 residues. In DNA form, the CDR3 reads TGTGCCAGCAGCACCCGAGTCGATAGCGGGGGGATGTACAATGAGCAGTTCTTC. Protein product: CASSTRVDSGGMYNEQFF.

Only a few counts were recorded for this clone. This chain uses TRBV6-1 with TRBJ1-1, with a weak D call TRBD1 (6 bases). Trimming shortened V by 1 base and J by 1 base, and 10 bases separated the two germline ends. This CDR3 spans 15 amino acids. From germline, CDR1 is MNHNS and CDR2 SASEGT. CDR3 amino acids: CASSEVTGRNTEAFF. The CDR3 DNA reads as TGTGCCAGCAGTGAAGTTACAGGGCGGAACACTGAAGCTTTCTTT.

The chain recombines TRBV10-3 with TRBJ1-5; tentatively, D is TRBD1 (6 bases). This CDR3 contains 15 residues. Germline loops: CDR1 ENHRY, CDR2 SYGVKD. V was cut by 8 bases and J by 2 bases, with 16 bases left in between. In DNA form, the CDR3 reads TGTGCCATCGGTGGCAGGGACAATGGCAATCAGCCCCAGCATTTT. Protein: CAIGGRDNGNQPQHF.

The J gene is TRBJ1-2, the V gene TRBV19; D is uncertain. Per germline, CDR1 LNHDA and CDR2 SQIVND (reference sequence). Trimming removed 4 bases at V and 5 bases at J, with 11 bases between. The CDR3 contains 13 residues. Written as DNA, the CDR3 is TGTGCCAGTAGTAGAAACGGGTTTTATGGCTACACCTTC. Translation gives CASSRNGFYGYTF.

The V call is TRBV15, the J call TRBJ2-6; D is perhaps TRBD1 (5 bases). Germline V lookup: CDR1 LNHNV, CDR2 YYDKDF (reference sequence). This CDR3 has 16 amino acids. Trimming removed 1 base at V and 1 base at J, with 8 bases between. DNA of the CDR3: TGTGCCACCAGCAGAGTAAGACAGTCTGGGGCCAACGTCCTGACTTTC. It yields the protein CATSRVRQSGANVLTF.

The V gene is TRBV18, the J gene TRBJ2-4; D may be TRBD2 (7 bases). V was trimmed by 6 bases and J by 14 bases, leaving 17 bases between them. Germline loops: CDR1 KGHSH, CDR2 LQKENI. The CDR3 sequence is 12 residues long. CDR3 nucleotides: TGTGCCAGCTCCCACAGGGACTATGGAAAGTACTTC. It is translated as CASSHRDYGKYF. Full variable domain (rest looked up from reference TRBV18 and TRBJ2-4): NAGVMQNPRHLVRRRGQEARLRCSPMKGHSHVYWYRQLPEEGLKFMVYLQKENIIDESGMPKERFSAEFPKEGPSILRIQQVVRGDSAAYFCASSHRDYGKYFGAGTRLSVL.

The rearrangement uses TRBV5-4 and TRBJ2-4; 9 bases fit TRBD2. The CDR3 covers 16 residues. After removal of 5 bases from V and 0 bases from J, the junction contained 6 bases not matched to a gene. Per the germline V gene, CDR1 is SGHNT and CDR2 is YYREEE (reference sequence). The CDR3 DNA reads TGTGCCAGCAGTAGTAGCGGGGGCTTAGCCAAAAACATTCAGTACTTC. Protein product: CASSSSGGLAKNIQYF.

The sample holds a few counts of this clone. The chain links TRBV6-5 to TRBJ2-1; D unclear. This CDR3 spans 11 amino acids. Germline CDR1 and CDR2: MNHEY and SVGAGI. V was cut by 6 bases and J by 8 bases, with 8 bases left in between. In nucleotides, the CDR3 is TGTGCCAGCAGCTCCCGGTATGAGCAGTTCTTC. It yields the protein CASSSRYEQFF.

This clone came up a few times. The rearrangement links TRBV19 to TRBJ2-6; D possibly corresponds to TRBD1 (6 bases). CDR1 and CDR2 (germline): LNHDA, SQIVND (reference sequence). V gave up 9 bases and J gave up 0 bases, with 12 bases separating them. CDR3 length equals 15 residues. CDR3 nucleotides: TGTGCCAGCTACTTACAGGGCTCTGGGGCCAACGTCCTGACTTTC. Encoded protein: CASYLQGSGANVLTF.

This clone was seen only a few times. This chain joins TRBV19 and TRBJ2-3, with 9 bases aligning to TRBD2. Germline CDR1 LNHDA, CDR2 SQIVND (reference sequence). Trimming at V came to 8 bases and at J to 1 base, leaving 4 bases not matched to a gene. The CDR3 totals 14 residues. CDR3 in amino acids: CASQTSGGTDTQYF. The CDR3 nucleotides read TGTGCCAGTCAGACTAGCGGTGGCACAGATACGCAGTATTTT.

This clone was recorded a few times. This chain links TRBV2 with TRBJ2-3; D not resolved. Germline V gives CDR1 SNHLY, CDR2 FYNNEI. Trimming pared 2 bases from V and 0 bases from J, leaving 6 bases between. This CDR3 region has 14 residues. The CDR3, as DNA: TGTGCCAGCAGTGAATTGACTAGCACAGATACGCAGTATTTT. Its protein is CASSELTSTDTQYF.

This clone came up a few times. The CDR3 coding sequence is TGTGCCAGCAGTACGTCTAGCGGGGGGGCACATACGCAGTATTTT. Translated, it gives CASSTSSGGAHTQYF. The chain recombines TRBV28 with TRBJ2-3; 12 nucleotides line up with TRBD2. Germline-derived CDR1 and CDR2 are MDHEN and SYDVKM. Trimming cost V 5 bases and J 7 bases; bases outside gene matches: 7. The CDR3 runs to 15 residues.

The chain uses TRBV11-2 and TRBJ2-5; tentative D call: TRBD2 (6 bases). The CDR3 is 13 amino acids. The germline V gene has CDR1 SGHAT and CDR2 FQNNGV. The V gene lost 3 bases and the J gene lost 5 bases, with 10 bases spanning the gap. In nucleotides, the CDR3 is TGTGCCAGCAGCTTCACTCGGGGGGAGACCCAGTACTTC. Translated, it gives CASSFTRGETQYF.

This clone turned up a few times. The chain uses TRBV10-2 and TRBJ1-1; no definite D call. The V end was cut by 3 bases, the J end by 5 bases, with 10 bases between. The V gene's germline CDR1 is WSHSY and CDR2 SAAADI. CDR3 length equals 13 residues. The CDR3, as DNA: TGCGCCAGCAGTGACAGAGCGGGGACTGAAGCTTTCTTT. Amino acid sequence: CASSDRAGTEAFF.

This clone was seen more than once but under ten times. The V and J genes are TRBV7-9 and TRBJ2-2; 11 nucleotides align to TRBD2. V shed 5 bases and J 0 bases; nucleotides not matched to a gene: 2. Per germline, CDR1 SEHNR and CDR2 FQNEAQ (reference sequence). The CDR3 sequence is 16 residues long. The CDR3 protein is CASSKGLAANTGELFF. For the CDR3, the DNA is TGTGCCAGCAGCAAGGGACTAGCGGCGAACACCGGGGAGCTGTTTTTT.

This clone was recorded a few times. CDR3 protein: CASRTWTGARNEQFF. The CDR3 nucleotides are TGTGCCAGCAGAACCTGGACAGGGGCGCGGAATGAGCAGTTCTTC. The genes are TRBV6-1 and TRBJ2-1; 9 nucleotides align to TRBD1. This CDR3 is built from 15 residues. J gave up 7 bases and V 6 bases, and 10 bases lay outside the gene matches. The germline gives CDR1 MNHNS, CDR2 SASEGT.

This clone was recorded a few times. This chain joins TRBV2 and TRBJ2-3, with D unclear. V dropped 4 bases and J dropped 3 bases, with 11 bases sitting between them. The CDR3 spans 14 residues. Germline-derived CDR1 and CDR2 are SNHLY and FYNNEI. The CDR3 region is CASSAGWSTDTQYF. In DNA, the CDR3 is TGTGCCAGCAGTGCCGGTTGGTCGACAGATACGCAGTATTTT.

This clone was found a few times. The chain recombines TRBV5-1 with TRBJ2-1; 11 nucleotides match TRBD2. The germline V gene encodes CDR1 SGHRS and CDR2 YFSETQ. Trimming took 0 bases from V and 8 from J; bases not matched to a gene: 4. This CDR3 has 15 amino acids. Here the CDR3 DNA reads TGCGCCAGCAGCTTGGTTAGCGGGGGGGCCGATGAGCAGTTCTTC. Amino acids: CASSLVSGGADEQFF. The full variable domain, completed using reference TRBV5-1 and TRBJ2-1, is KAGVTQTPRYLIKTRGQQVTLSCSPISGHRSVSWYQQTPGQGLQFLFEYFSETQRNKGNFPGRFSGRQFSNSRSEMNVSTLELGDSALYLCASSLVSGGADEQFFGPGTRLTVL.

This chain uses TRBV5-1 with TRBJ1-6, with 9 positions matching TRBD1. V lost 5 bases, J lost 11 bases, and 5 bases stayed unmatched. Germline V gene data show CDR1 as SGHRS and CDR2 as YFSETQ. The CDR3 loop spans 13 amino acids. CDR3 in DNA: TGCGCCAGCAGTTCAGACAGGGGGGCACCCCTCCACTTT. Translated, it gives CASSSDRGAPLHF.

This clone has a handful of counts. The V and J genes are TRBV25-1 and TRBJ1-1; 8 bases are shared with TRBD1. V was pared by 4 bases and J by 4 bases, with 8 bases of the junction left unmatched. The germline gives CDR1 MGHDK, CDR2 SYGVNS. This CDR3 is built from 15 residues. In DNA form, the CDR3 reads TGTGCCAGCAGTGGAGCTCGGACAGGGAGCACTGAAGCTTTCTTT. Translating it yields CASSGARTGSTEAFF. The entire variable domain, with the rest obtained from reference TRBV25-1 and TRBJ1-1, is as follows: EADIYQTPRYLVIGTGKKITLECSQTMGHDKMYWYQQDPGMELHLIHYSYGVNSTEKGDLSSESTVSRIRTEHFPLTLESARPSHTSQYLCASSGARTGSTEAFFGQGTRLTVV.

The chain employs TRBV6-5 and TRBJ2-4; D may be TRBD2 (5 bases). Germline CDR1 is MNHEY and CDR2 is SVGAGI. The CDR3 has 15 residues. Trimming cost V 8 bases and J 0 bases, with 14 bases left between them. Here the CDR3 reads CASAVGDLAKNIQYF. As DNA, the CDR3 is TGTGCCAGCGCGGTGGGAGACCTAGCCAAAAACATTCAGTACTTC.